The 10 T cell receptor beta chains given below trace back to one sample, sequenced in a study of cytomegalovirus exposure and HLA in healthy donors. Primers for the PCR totalled 60 Vbeta and 13 Jbeta. Only in-frame clones appear in the TCRdb table, and some are missing; sequencing was by immunoSEQ multiplex PCR. The data show approximately 200,000 clones, with approximately 83% seen just once and 1.2% to 1.5% held by the top ten. Sequenced input: PBMCs. Receptors originate from a girl under 18 in good health and CMV-seronegative.

The table lists this clone with a few counts. The V call is TRBV4-3, the J call TRBJ1-1, with D possibly matching TRBD1 (6 bases). The CDR3 loop spans 17 amino acids. The germline V and J ends were trimmed by 0 bases and 1 base, with 15 bases remaining between them. Germline lookup yields CDR1 LGHNA and CDR2 YSLEER. Here the CDR3 DNA reads TGCGCCAGCAGCCAAGATCCGCCCCGACAGGAGAACACTGAAGCTTTCTTT. Translating it yields CASSQDPPRQENTEAFF.

This chain joins TRBV27 and TRBJ2-5; TRBD2 matches at 13 bases. TRBJ2-7 matches the DNA end more closely, so the J call is doubtful. The CDR3 has 16 residues. Germline assignment: CDR1 MNHEY and CDR2 SMNVEV (reference sequence). The DNA for the CDR3 is TGTGCCAGCAAGATAAAGGGGACTAGCGGGATCTACGAGCAGTACTTC. Its protein product is CASKIKGTSGIYEQYF.

This clone showed up just a few times. This chain links TRBV29-1 with TRBJ1-1; the D is unclear. V was cut by 4 bases and J by 1 base, with 7 bases left in between. In germline, CDR1 is SQVTM, CDR2 ANQGSEA. This CDR3 is built from 12 residues. Written as DNA, the CDR3 is TGCAGCGTTGGCGGAGGGAACACTGAAGCTTTCTTT. This codes for CSVGGGNTEAFF.

V usage is TRBV4-3 and J usage is TRBJ1-2; D call uncertain. CDR1 LGHNA and CDR2 YSLEER come from the germline V gene. Between the trimmed V and J ends, which lost 3 bases and 0 bases, there was a span of 5 bases. This CDR3 comprises 13 residues. The CDR3 bases are TGCGCCAGCAGCCAGACAACTAACTATGGCTACACCTTC. Protein: CASSQTTNYGYTF.

The chain recombines TRBV7-3 with TRBJ1-1; D remains ambiguous. CDR3 length: 15 residues. CDR1 is SGHTA, CDR2 FQGTGA, per germline. The V end lost 8 bases, the J end lost 1 base, and 17 bases lay between the germline ends. The DNA of the CDR3 is TGTGCCAGCTCTCCCCGGCACGGGAAGAACACTGAAGCTTTCTTT. This gives the protein CASSPRHGKNTEAFF.

The V gene is TRBV27, the J gene TRBJ1-1, with 7 bases lining up with TRBD1. V was pared by 5 bases and J by 5 bases, with 8 bases of the junction left unmatched. The CDR3 length is 14 residues. CDR1 is MNHEY, CDR2 SMNVEV, per germline (reference sequence). CDR3 in DNA: TGTGCCAGCAGTACGCCGGACAGGAGGACTGAAGCTTTCTTT. Its translation: CASSTPDRRTEAFF.

J is TRBJ2-7 and V is TRBV27; a possible D gene is TRBD2 (6 bases). This CDR3 comprises 14 residues. Trimming removed 3 bases from V and 3 bases from J, with 12 bases in between. Per the germline V gene, CDR1 is MNHEY and CDR2 is SMNVEV (reference sequence). The chain's CDR3 is CASSFSGNFYEQYF. Here the CDR3 DNA reads TGTGCCAGCAGTTTTAGCGGTAATTTCTACGAGCAGTACTTC.

The V gene is TRBV7-3, the J gene TRBJ2-1; 15 nucleotides agree with TRBD2. The V gene's germline CDR1 is SGHTA and CDR2 FQGTGA. The CDR3 spans 16 residues. With 5 bases clipped from V and 8 bases from J, the junction kept 7 bases outside the gene matches. CDR3 in DNA: TGTGCCAGCAGCGTGGGACTAGCGGGAGGATGGTATGAGCAGTTCTTC. This gives the protein CASSVGLAGGWYEQFF.

J is TRBJ1-1 and V is TRBV30; D may be TRBD1 (6 bases). Germline CDR1 and CDR2: GTSNPN and SVGIG (reference sequence). The CDR3 extends over 13 amino acids. The V end was cut by 2 bases, the J end by 8 bases, with 15 bases between. The CDR3 nucleotides are TGTGCCTGGAGTCGGGACACCGGGGAGGAAGCTTTCTTT. This gives the protein CAWSRDTGEEAFF.

The chain is built from TRBV5-6 and TRBJ2-7; D perhaps matches TRBD2 (6 bases). The V end was cut by 4 bases, the J end by 2 bases, with 10 bases between. This CDR3 comprises 13 residues. CDR1 and CDR2 from the germline V gene are SGHDT and YYEEEE. The CDR3 loop is CASSPGVAYEQYF. The DNA of the CDR3 is TGTGCCAGCAGCCCGGGGGTAGCCTACGAGCAGTACTTC.